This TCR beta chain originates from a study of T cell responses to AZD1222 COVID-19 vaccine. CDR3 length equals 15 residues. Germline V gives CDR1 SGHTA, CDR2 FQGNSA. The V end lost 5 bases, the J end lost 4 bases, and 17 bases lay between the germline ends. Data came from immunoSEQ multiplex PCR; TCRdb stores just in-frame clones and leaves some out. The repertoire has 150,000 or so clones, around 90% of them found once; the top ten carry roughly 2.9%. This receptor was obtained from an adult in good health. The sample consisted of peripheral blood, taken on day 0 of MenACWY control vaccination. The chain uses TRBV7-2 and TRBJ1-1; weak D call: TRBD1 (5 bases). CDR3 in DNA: TGTGCCAGCAGCCACAGACCGGGGGTTGGCACTGAAGCTTTCTTT. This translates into CASSHRPGVGTEAFF.